A selection of T cell receptor beta chains follows, all from one sample in a study of T cells after yellow fever vaccination. TCRdb re-analysed the 5' RACE reads in MiXCR, keeping a single row per CDR3 protein. The sample lists 510,000 or so distinct CDR3 sequences; over 15% were seen once. Material: PBMCs, obtained 15 days after the yellow fever booster vaccination. The receptors originated from a man aged 25-45 years who received the YFV17D yellow fever vaccine. The CDR3 runs from the conserved cysteine through the conserved F or W. D genes are given only for firm matches. A row's size may be missing; if present it is once, few, many or a size class.

>TRBJ2-5|-|-|13|TRBV5-4
CASSPRVEETQYF
TGTGCCAGCAGCCCCCGAGTGGAAGAGACCCAGTACTTC
>TRBJ2-3|-|-|15|TRBV28
CASSPPLGHTDTQYF
TGTGCCAGCAGTCCCCCACTCGGACACACAGATACGCAGTATTTT
>TRBJ2-6|-|-|15|TRBV6-2/TRBV6-3
CASSYSRVGANVLTF
TGTGCCAGCAGTTACTCGAGGGTTGGGGCCAACGTCCTGACTTTC
>TRBJ2-1|-|-|14|TRBV7-9
CASSFGTTDNEQFF
TGTGCCAGCAGCTTTGGAACGACAGACAATGAGCAGTTCTTC
>TRBJ2-3|-|few|12|TRBV24-1
CATSDGRDTQYF
TGTGCCACCAGTGATGGGCGAGATACGCAGTATTTT
>TRBJ1-5|-|-|16|TRBV12-3/TRBV12-4
CASSLSGSYSNQPQHF
TGTGCCAGCAGTTTATCAGGATCTTATAGCAATCAGCCCCAGCATTTT
>TRBJ2-5|-|-|14|TRBV5-1
CASSRGTSQETQYF
TGCGCCAGCAGCCGGGGGACGTCCCAAGAGACCCAGTACTTC
>TRBJ2-7|-|-|13|TRBV5-6
CASNLWQGYEQYF
TGTGCCAGCAACCTCTGGCAGGGCTACGAGCAGTACTTC
>TRBJ2-3|TRBD2|-|15|TRBV29-1
CSVGTSGSFSDTQYF
TGCAGCGTGGGGACTAGCGGGAGTTTCTCAGATACGCAGTATTTT
>TRBJ1-6|-|-|14|TRBV9
CASSVGMLNSPLHF
TGTGCCAGCAGCGTCGGCATGCTGAATTCACCCCTCCACTTT
>TRBJ2-6|-|-|16|TRBV20-1
CSARVRPSSGANVLTF
TGCAGTGCTAGGGTGAGACCTAGCTCTGGGGCCAACGTCCTGACTTTC
>TRBJ2-5|TRBD1|few|13|TRBV5-1
CASSDTGDETQYF
TGCGCCAGCAGCGACACAGGGGACGAGACCCAGTACTTC
>TRBJ2-7|TRBD2|-|13|TRBV20-1
CSANAGVGYEQYF
TGCAGTGCTAATGCGGGAGTAGGCTACGAGCAGTACTTC
>TRBJ1-1|-|few|15|TRBV29-1
CSVERDVSWSTEAFF
TGCAGCGTTGAAAGGGATGTAAGTTGGTCCACTGAAGCTTTCTTT
>TRBJ2-5|-|few|15|TRBV6-2/TRBV6-3
CASSHDGGGRETQYF
TGTGCCAGCAGTCACGACGGGGGTGGACGGGAGACCCAGTACTTC
>TRBJ2-7|TRBD1|few|14|TRBV18
CASSIGQDPYEQYF
TGTGCCAGCTCCATAGGACAGGACCCCTACGAGCAGTACTTC
>TRBJ2-7|TRBD2|-|16|TRBV7-8
CASSLGLAGGSYEQYF
TGTGCCAGCAGCCTCGGACTAGCGGGAGGTTCCTACGAGCAGTACTTC
>TRBJ2-1|-|few|15|TRBV6-5
CASSPRGERYNEQFF
TGTGCCAGCAGCCCCCGCGGGGAAAGGTACAATGAGCAGTTCTTC
>TRBJ1-2|-|-|15|TRBV27
CASSLIGTLSYGYTF
TGTGCCAGCAGTTTAATAGGGACACTTAGCTATGGCTACACCTTC
>TRBJ2-1|-|few|15|TRBV30
CAWSLGGKYYNEQFF
TGTGCCTGGAGTTTGGGCGGGAAGTACTACAATGAGCAGTTCTTC
>TRBJ2-7|-|-|13|TRBV5-1
CASSQGTYYEQYF
TGCGCCAGCAGCCAGGGCACCTACTACGAGCAGTACTTC
>TRBJ2-3|-|-|13|TRBV4-3
CASSQETHTRRYF
TGCGCCAGCAGCCAAGAAACGCACACCCGGAGGTATTTT
>TRBJ2-1|-|-|17|TRBV7-9
CASSPPIRIDNYNEQFF
TGTGCCAGCAGCCCTCCTATTCGAATAGACAACTACAATGAGCAGTTCTTC
>TRBJ2-1|-|few|11|TRBV10-3
CAISEQGEQFF
TGTGCCATCAGTGAGCAGGGTGAGCAGTTCTTC
>TRBJ2-7|-|few|13|TRBV6-5
CASSYSAVYEQYF
TGTGCCAGCAGTTATTCGGCAGTCTACGAGCAGTACTTC
>TRBJ1-1|-|-|14|TRBV25-1
CASSEIRTDTEAFF
TGTGCCAGCAGTGAGATCCGGACGGACACTGAAGCTTTCTTT
>TRBJ2-5|-|-|16|TRBV20-1
CSAKLLPGARGETQYF
TGCAGTGCTAAACTCCTCCCGGGAGCCCGTGGGGAGACCCAGTACTTC
>TRBJ2-5|-|-|9|TRBV7-9
CATWETQYF
TGTGCCACCTGGGAGACCCAGTACTTC
>TRBJ2-5|-|-|13|TRBV21-1
CASSTRRKETQYF
TGTGCCAGCAGCACGAGACGGAAAGAGACCCAGTACTTC
>TRBJ2-1|TRBD1|few|15|TRBV29-1
CSVEIGTVAYNEQFF
TGCAGCGTTGAAATCGGGACAGTCGCCTACAATGAGCAGTTCTTC
>TRBJ2-3|TRBD2|-|16|TRBV20-1
CSASPPTSGYTDTQYF
TGCAGTGCTAGCCCCCCGACTAGCGGGTACACAGATACGCAGTATTTT
>TRBJ2-7|-|-|13|TRBV27
CASSLSPVYEQYF
TGTGCCAGCAGTTTAAGTCCAGTCTACGAGCAGTACTTC
>TRBJ1-2|-|few|15|TRBV9
CASSVDGGPVGGYTF
TGTGCCAGCAGCGTAGATGGGGGGCCGGTTGGGGGCTACACCTTC
>TRBJ2-5|TRBD1|few|15|TRBV12-3/TRBV12-4
CASTVDRAPQETQYF
TGTGCCAGCACCGTGGACAGGGCCCCACAAGAGACCCAGTACTTC
>TRBJ2-5|-|-|19|TRBV2
CASSVGYRTEGLSRETQYF
TGTGCCAGCAGTGTAGGGTACCGGACTGAGGGACTTTCTAGAGAGACCCAGTACTTC
>TRBJ2-7|TRBD2|-|15|TRBV20-1
CSANLPGRPAGEQYF
TGCAGTGCCAACCTCCCCGGGAGGCCAGCGGGCGAGCAGTACTTC
>TRBJ2-7|-|-|15|TRBV4-1
CASSQELSGTYEQYF
TGCGCCAGCAGCCAAGAATTAAGCGGAACCTACGAGCAGTACTTC
>TRBJ2-5|-|few|16|TRBV19
CASSMRGLARQETQYF
TGTGCCAGTAGTATGAGAGGGCTAGCTAGGCAAGAGACCCAGTACTTC
>TRBJ2-5|-|few|14|TRBV28
CASSFVRGHETQYF
TGTGCCAGCAGTTTTGTCAGGGGTCATGAGACCCAGTACTTC
>TRBJ2-3|TRBD2|once|21|TRBV9
CASNTLPVGSGTTELTDTQYF
TGTGCCAGCAACACCCTCCCTGTTGGTAGCGGGACGACCGAACTCACAGATACGCAGTATTTT
>TRBJ2-1|TRBD2|few|16|TRBV4-2
CASSLRTSPTPDEQFF
TGTGCCAGCAGCCTGAGGACTAGTCCAACCCCCGATGAGCAGTTCTTC
>TRBJ2-2|-|many|11|TRBV12-3/TRBV12-4
CASTRFGELFF
TGTGCCAGCACTCGGTTCGGGGAGCTGTTTTTT
>TRBJ2-1|-|-|14|TRBV6-6
CASSYSTWVNEQFF
TGTGCCAGCAGTTACTCGACCTGGGTCAATGAGCAGTTCTTC
>TRBJ1-1|TRBD1|-|16|TRBV5-4
CASSSRNNRGYTEAFF
TGTGCCAGCAGCTCAAGGAATAACAGGGGTTACACTGAAGCTTTCTTT
>TRBJ2-7|-|-|15|TRBV28
CASIPRGPVSYEQYF
TGTGCCAGCATCCCCCGGGGTCCAGTCTCCTACGAGCAGTACTTC
>TRBJ2-7|-|-|13|TRBV15
CATSRAGSYEQYF
TGTGCCACCAGCAGAGCAGGGTCCTACGAGCAGTACTTC
>TRBJ2-7|-|few|15|TRBV20-1
CSARPLTASPYEQYF
TGCAGTGCTAGACCCTTAACAGCCAGCCCCTACGAGCAGTACTTC
>TRBJ2-3|TRBD2|few|15|TRBV29-1
CSVGGGRSPPDTQYF
TGCAGCGTTGGTGGCGGGAGGTCCCCGCCAGATACGCAGTATTTT
>TRBJ2-3|TRBD2|few|21|TRBV27
CASSLSGRGTSGGKSTDTQYF
TGTGCCAGCAGTTTATCAGGGAGGGGGACTAGCGGAGGGAAGAGCACAGATACGCAGTATTTT
>TRBJ2-2|-|few|16|TRBV3-1
CASSQGWGTNTGELFF
TGTGCCAGCAGCCAGGGGTGGGGTACGAACACCGGGGAGCTGTTTTTT
>TRBJ2-1|-|-|13|TRBV3-1
CASSQGPINEQFF
TGTGCCAGCAGCCAAGGGCCGATAAATGAGCAGTTCTTC
>TRBJ2-7|-|few|16|TRBV7-9
CASSYPQGRLRGEQYF
TGTGCCAGCAGCTATCCTCAGGGCCGCTTAAGAGGCGAGCAGTACTTC